Presented here are 18 T cell receptor beta chains from one specimen sequenced in a study of control samples from healthy donors and cancer patients (dated by TCRdb to 2018 to 2020). Preparation of the library involved the immunoSEQ multiplex PCR assay. TCRdb's version of the immuneACCESS table is confined to in-frame rearrangements and falls short of the full clone set. An unresolved V gene accounts for under half of the shortfall where checked; the remainder is of unknown origin. The table for this sample lists 15,000 to 20,000 clones; 88% of them were counted only once. The top ten clones comprise about 9% of the sample. Material: PBMCs. These TCRs come from a woman aged 55 to 70 with head and neck cancer.

J is TRBJ2-3 and V is TRBV12-2; TRBD1, as called in the table, went unchecked against the DNA. TRBV12-2 is given as a pseudogene. The CDR3 covers 22 residues. The CDR3 spells CASRLCRDRGLTLFFGTDTQYF. CDR3 nucleotides: TGTGCAAGTCGCTTATGCCGGGACAGGGGACTAACCCTTTTTTTTGGCACAGATACGCAGTATTTT.

The gene calls are TRBV7-8 and TRBJ1-2, with 7 bases identical to TRBD1. This CDR3 has 16 amino acids. The ends lost 5 bases at V and 0 bases at J; junction bases unmatched: 9. The germline V gene has CDR1 SGHVS and CDR2 FQNEAQ. CDR3 amino acids: CASSPDRTLTNYGYTF. The CDR3 coding sequence is TGTGCCAGCAGCCCGGACAGGACCCTAACTAACTATGGCTACACCTTC.

The chain couples TRBV3-1 (or the pseudogene TRBV3-2) to TRBJ1-5, with D possibly TRBD1 on 5 matching bases. CDR1 and CDR2 from the germline V gene are LGHDT and YNNKEL (reference sequence). V lost 4 bases to trimming and J lost 0 bases, with 7 bases between them. This CDR3 comprises 14 residues. The CDR3, as DNA: TGTGCCAGCAGCCGCGACAGTAGCAATCAGCCCCAGCATTTT. It encodes CASSRDSSNQPQHF.

The gene calls are TRBV5-5 and TRBJ1-1; D not certain. The germline V gene has CDR1 SGHKS and CDR2 YYEKEE (reference sequence). This CDR3 is built from 15 residues. Trimming removed 2 bases from V and 3 bases from J, with 14 bases in between. CDR3 loop: CASSFRTGGYTEAFF. CDR3 DNA sequence: TGTGCCAGCAGCTTTCGGACCGGCGGATACACTGAAGCTTTCTTT.

CDR3 nucleotide sequence: TGTGCCAGCCTCCATGGGACGAACACCGGGGAGCTGTTTTTT. Protein product: CASLHGTNTGELFF. The chain carries TRBV7-9 and TRBJ2-2; D is undetermined. CDR1 and CDR2 (germline): SEHNR, FQNEAQ (reference sequence). The CDR3 runs 14 residues. With 8 bases removed from V and 0 bases from J, the gap between germline ends came to 10 bases.

The chain joins TRBV27 to TRBJ1-5; D not resolved. Trimming cost V 6 bases and J 7 bases, with 16 bases left between them. This CDR3 is built from 14 residues. Germline CDR1 reads MNHEY; CDR2 reads SMNVEV (reference sequence). CDR3 in amino acids: CASRSGRVGQPQHF. The DNA for the CDR3 is TGTGCCAGCAGAAGTGGAAGGGTAGGCCAGCCCCAGCATTTT.

This chain joins TRBV28 and TRBJ2-7, with a weak D call TRBD2 (6 bases). Germline values: CDR1 MDHEN, CDR2 SYDVKM. This CDR3 spans 15 amino acids. Trimming left V 2 bases short and J 6 bases short, with 17 bases between. DNA for the CDR3: TGTGCCAGCAGTTTACGAACTAGCCAGCTTTCCGAGCAGTACTTC. Translated, it gives CASSLRTSQLSEQYF.

CDR3: CASSSGGRVRETQYF. CDR3 bases: TGTGCCAGCAGCTCCGGGGGCAGGGTACGAGAGACCCAGTACTTC. The chain is built from TRBV5-4 and TRBJ2-5; D tentatively reads TRBD1 or TRBD2 (6 bases each). The CDR3 runs 15 residues. V gave up 3 bases and J gave up 4 bases, with 16 bases separating them. Germline loops: CDR1 SGHNT, CDR2 YYREEE (reference sequence). Using reference TRBV5-4 and TRBJ2-5 for the parts outside the CDR3, the full variable domain is ETGVTQSPTHLIKTRGQQVTLRCSSQSGHNTVSWYQQALGQGPQFIFQYYREEENGRGNFPPRFSGLQFPNYSSELNVNALELDDSALYLCASSSGGRVRETQYFGPGTRLLVL.

This sequence joins TRBV2 and TRBJ1-3; no firm D call. Germline V gene data show CDR1 as SNHLY and CDR2 as FYNNEI. Trimming stripped 8 bases from V and 0 bases from J, with 8 bases between. CDR3 size: 13 residues. CDR3: CASCASSGNTIYF. The CDR3 DNA is TGTGCCAGCTGCGCGAGCTCTGGAAACACCATATATTTT.

The chain employs TRBV11-2 and TRBJ2-1; D not resolved. V was shortened by 5 bases and J by 0 bases, with 11 bases between the two germline ends. The CDR3 spans 15 residues. Germline CDR1 SGHAT, CDR2 FQNNGV. The CDR3, as DNA: TGTGCCAGCAGCGCTATGACACTCTCCTACAATGAGCAGTTCTTC. Translated: CASSAMTLSYNEQFF.

V usage is TRBV6-1 and J usage is TRBJ2-1; 10 bases map to TRBD2. The CDR3 consists of 16 residues. After removal of 0 bases from V and 3 bases from J, the junction contained 2 bases not matched to a gene. Germline V gives CDR1 MNHNS, CDR2 SASEGT. In nucleotides, the CDR3 is TGTGCCAGCAGTGAAGCTTGGACTAGCGGCTACAATGAGCAGTTCTTC. It yields the protein CASSEAWTSGYNEQFF.

The chain joins TRBV2 to TRBJ2-2; D gene uncertain. This CDR3 spans 15 amino acids. V lost 2 bases, J lost 0 bases, and 7 bases lay in between. CDR1 and CDR2 (germline): SNHLY, FYNNEI. CDR3 residues: CASSEFWPNTGELFF. In DNA, the CDR3 is TGTGCCAGCAGTGAATTTTGGCCGAACACCGGGGAGCTGTTTTTT.

V and J are TRBV10-3 and TRBJ2-1, with D unclear. Deletions cut 4 bases from V and 0 bases from J, with 13 bases between. CDR1 and CDR2 (germline): ENHRY, SYGVKD. This CDR3 contains 16 residues. The CDR3 nucleotides read TGTGCCATCAGTGGACGGCAAGAGAGCTCCTACAATGAGCAGTTCTTC. Translation: CAISGRQESSYNEQFF.

The J gene is TRBJ1-1, the V gene TRBV18, with 7 bases fitting TRBD1. V gave up 2 bases and J gave up 3 bases; unmatched junction bases: 6. Germline-derived CDR1 and CDR2 are KGHSH and LQKENI. This CDR3 has 15 residues. The CDR3 sequence: CASSPKTGTDTEAFF. CDR3 coding DNA: TGTGCCAGCTCACCAAAGACTGGGACAGACACTGAAGCTTTCTTT.

The chain couples TRBV18 to TRBJ1-1; TRBD1 matches at 8 bases. V trimming: 3 bases; J trimming: 1 base; junction bases outside the gene matches: 4. CDR1 and CDR2 (germline): KGHSH, LQKENI. The CDR3 contains 15 residues. CDR3 nucleotides: TGTGCCAGCTCACCGCGACAGGGGAAGAACACTGAAGCTTTCTTT. It translates to CASSPRQGKNTEAFF.

The CDR3 DNA follows: TGTGCCAGTAGTATGAGTGGGATTAGGGGGACTGAAGCTTTCTTT. It translates to CASSMSGIRGTEAFF. The genes are TRBV19 and TRBJ1-1, with TRBD1 as a possible D gene (6 bases). The CDR3 length is 15 residues. From germline, CDR1 is LNHDA and CDR2 SQIVND (reference sequence). The V end lost 3 bases, the J end lost 5 bases, and 16 bases lay between the germline ends. Full variable domain (outside the CDR3, taken from reference TRBV19 and TRBJ1-1): DGGITQSPKYLFRKEGQNVTLSCEQNLNHDAMYWYRQDPGQGLRLIYYSQIVNDFQKGDIAEGYSVSREKKESFPLTVTSAQKNPTAFYLCASSMSGIRGTEAFFGQGTRLTVV.

The V and J genes are TRBV3-1 (or the pseudogene TRBV3-2) and TRBJ1-1; perhaps TRBD1 as D (6 bases). Germline lookup yields CDR1 LGHDT and CDR2 YNNKEL (reference sequence). The V end was cut by 5 bases, the J end by 4 bases, with 14 bases between. The CDR3 consists of 14 residues. CDR3 region: CASSNREGGTEAFF. The CDR3 coding sequence is TGTGCCAGCAGCAATCGGGAGGGGGGCACTGAAGCTTTCTTT.

This chain joins TRBV5-1 and TRBJ1-5; a weak D match, TRBD1 (5 bases). Germline V gives CDR1 SGHRS, CDR2 YFSETQ. The CDR3 runs to 13 residues. V was pared by 2 bases and J by 5 bases, with 8 bases between. CDR3 sequence reads: CASSLGRDQPQHF. DNA of the CDR3: TGCGCCAGCAGCTTAGGCAGGGATCAGCCCCAGCATTTT. Using reference TRBV5-1 and TRBJ1-5 for the parts outside the CDR3, the full variable domain is KAGVTQTPRYLIKTRGQQVTLSCSPISGHRSVSWYQQTPGQGLQFLFEYFSETQRNKGNFPGRFSGRQFSNSRSEMNVSTLELGDSALYLCASSLGRDQPQHFGDGTRLSIL.